The clone carrying this T cell receptor (beta chain) came up once. This record comes from a study of blood T cell repertoires in COVID-19. Looking at the study overall: Donors in the United States, Italy and Spain gave samples during acute or convalescent COVID-19. From T cells, B-cell-depleted T cells, or PBMCs came the material, which was cDNA or gDNA.

Original methodology: Reference gene primer amplification gave estimated nucleated cell counts. Assay: immunoSEQ multiplex PCR; the TCRdb copy retains only in-frame clones and omits some. That table is the source of V, J and clone size, and D and trimming were worked out from the DNA. This table has roughly 38,000 clones, 70% to 90% appearing once. This CDR3 has 13 residues. Germline loops: CDR1 SGHAT, CDR2 FQDESV (reference sequence). V lost 5 bases and J 4 bases, leaving 10 bases between the germline ends. This chain connects TRBV11-1 to TRBJ2-3; D perhaps matches TRBD1 (5 bases). This TCR came from a human donor in a cohort sampled during active COVID-19. The sample was peripheral blood. CDR3 in DNA: TGTGCCAGCAGCACATTACAGGCAGATACGCAGTATTTT. This gives the protein CASSTLQADTQYF.